Here is one TCR beta chain with its context. Trimming pared 4 bases from V and 1 base from J, leaving 12 bases between. The CDR3 covers 14 residues. Germline loops: CDR1 SGHRS, CDR2 YFSETQ. This entry belongs to a study of blood T cells in healthy people across ages. Then a second PCR, running roughly 7 to 11 cycles, was carried out with a sample-barcoded 5' primer and a J-beta primer mix. MiXCR, run by TCRdb on the 5' RACE reads, gives a single entry per CDR3 protein. The profile shows some 1.6 million distinct CDR3 sequences, roughly 32% of them singletons. The sequenced sample was blood. The clonotype originates from a woman in her 30s in good health. The genes are TRBV5-1 and TRBJ2-7, with D possibly TRBD1 on 6 matching bases. DNA for the CDR3: TGCGCCAGCAGCGATCCCAGGGGTTCCTACGAGCAGTACTTC. Its protein is CASSDPRGSYEQYF.